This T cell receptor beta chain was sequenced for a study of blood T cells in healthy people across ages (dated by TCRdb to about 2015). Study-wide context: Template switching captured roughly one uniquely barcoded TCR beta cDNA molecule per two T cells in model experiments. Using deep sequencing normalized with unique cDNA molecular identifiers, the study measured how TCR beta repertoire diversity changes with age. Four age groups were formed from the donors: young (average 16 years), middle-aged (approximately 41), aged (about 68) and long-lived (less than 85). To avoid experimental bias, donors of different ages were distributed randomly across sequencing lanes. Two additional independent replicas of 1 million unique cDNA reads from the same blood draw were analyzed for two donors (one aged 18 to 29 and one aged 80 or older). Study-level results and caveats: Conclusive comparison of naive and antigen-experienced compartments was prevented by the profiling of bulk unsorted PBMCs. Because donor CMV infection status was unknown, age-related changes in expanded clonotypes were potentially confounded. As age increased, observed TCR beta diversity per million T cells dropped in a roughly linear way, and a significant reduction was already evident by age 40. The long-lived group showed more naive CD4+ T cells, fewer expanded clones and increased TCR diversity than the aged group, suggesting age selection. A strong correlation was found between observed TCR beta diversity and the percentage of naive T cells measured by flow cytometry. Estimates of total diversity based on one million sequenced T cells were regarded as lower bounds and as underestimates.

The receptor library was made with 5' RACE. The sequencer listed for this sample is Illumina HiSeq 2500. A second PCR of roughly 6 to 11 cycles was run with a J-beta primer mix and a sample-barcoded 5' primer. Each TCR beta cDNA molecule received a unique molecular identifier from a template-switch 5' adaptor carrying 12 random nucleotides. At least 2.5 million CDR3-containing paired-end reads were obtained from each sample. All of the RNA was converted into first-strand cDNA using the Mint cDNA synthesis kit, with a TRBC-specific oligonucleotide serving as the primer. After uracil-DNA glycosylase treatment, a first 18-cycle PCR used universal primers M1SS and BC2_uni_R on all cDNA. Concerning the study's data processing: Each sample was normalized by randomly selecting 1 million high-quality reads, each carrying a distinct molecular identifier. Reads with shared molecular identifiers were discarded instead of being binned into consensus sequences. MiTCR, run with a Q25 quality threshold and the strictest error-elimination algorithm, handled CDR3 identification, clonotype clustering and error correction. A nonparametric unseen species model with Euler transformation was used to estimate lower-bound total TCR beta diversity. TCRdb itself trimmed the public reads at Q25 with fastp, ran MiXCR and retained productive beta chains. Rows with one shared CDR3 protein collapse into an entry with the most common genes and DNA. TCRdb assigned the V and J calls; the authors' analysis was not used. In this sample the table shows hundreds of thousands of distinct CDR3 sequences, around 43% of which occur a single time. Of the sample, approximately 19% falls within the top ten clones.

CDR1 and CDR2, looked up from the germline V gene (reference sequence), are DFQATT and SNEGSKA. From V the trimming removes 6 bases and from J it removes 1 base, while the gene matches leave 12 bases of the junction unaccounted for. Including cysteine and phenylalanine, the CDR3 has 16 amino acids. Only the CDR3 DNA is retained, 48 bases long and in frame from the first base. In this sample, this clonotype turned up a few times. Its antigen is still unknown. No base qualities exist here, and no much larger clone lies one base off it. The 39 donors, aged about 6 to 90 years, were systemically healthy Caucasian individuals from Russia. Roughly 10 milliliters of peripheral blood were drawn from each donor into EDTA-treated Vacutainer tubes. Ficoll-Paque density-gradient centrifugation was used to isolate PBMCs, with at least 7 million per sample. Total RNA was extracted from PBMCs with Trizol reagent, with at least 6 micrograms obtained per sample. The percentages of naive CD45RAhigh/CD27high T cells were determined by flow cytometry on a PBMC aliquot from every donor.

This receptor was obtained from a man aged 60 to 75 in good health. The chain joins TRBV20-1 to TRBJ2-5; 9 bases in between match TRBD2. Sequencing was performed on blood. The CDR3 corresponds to CSANNQRLAAQETQYF. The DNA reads TGCAGTGCCAACAACCAAAGACTAGCGGCCCAAGAGACCCAGTACTTC.